A single sample is the source of the 28 T cell receptor beta chains below, sequenced in a study of CD8 T cells in ankylosing spondylitis. TCRdb redid the calling of the 5' RACE reads with MiXCR, one entry per CDR3 protein. The table shows fewer than 200,000 distinct CDR3 sequences, with approximately 9.9% occurring only once. The sample consisted of blood, either unsorted or a sorted T cell fraction (not recorded which). These receptors originate from a female donor with ankylosing spondylitis or in good health (not recorded which).

This clonotype showed up just a few times. The chain has TRBV7-6 and TRBJ2-7, with 7 bases aligning to TRBD1. Germline V gene data show CDR1 as SGHVS and CDR2 as FNYEAQ. V lost 4 bases to trimming and J lost 5 bases; unmatched junction nucleotides: 8. The CDR3 sequence is 14 residues long. CDR3 in amino acids: CASSSRQGIDEQYF. CDR3 bases: TGTGCCAGCAGCTCGAGACAGGGAATTGACGAGCAGTACTTC.

There are a few counts of this clonotype. V gene TRBV10-3 combines with J gene TRBJ2-1; D perhaps matches TRBD2 (6 bases). Trimming shortened V by 2 bases and J by 6 bases, and 20 bases separated the two germline ends. This CDR3 has 17 residues. Looked up from germline, CDR1 is ENHRY and CDR2 is SYGVKD. CDR3 DNA: TGTGCCATCAGTGAGGGAAGCGGCGGGACCGGGGCCAATGAGCAGTTCTTC. Residues: CAISEGSGGTGANEQFF.

The rearrangement links TRBV4-2 to TRBJ2-6; D perhaps matches TRBD2 (7 bases). The germline V gene has CDR1 LGHNA and CDR2 YNFKEQ. Deletions cut 6 bases from V and 3 bases from J, with 21 bases between. This CDR3 spans 18 amino acids. Here the CDR3 reads CASSGGLAGALGANVLTF. The CDR3 DNA follows: TGTGCCAGCAGTGGGGGGCTGGCGGGGGCCCTTGGGGCCAACGTCCTGACTTTC.

V and J are TRBV4-1 and TRBJ2-3; D gene uncertain. In germline, CDR1 is MGHRA, CDR2 YSYEKL. The CDR3 totals 14 residues. V lost 1 base and J lost 10, with 15 bases in between. CDR3 bases: TGCGCCAGCAGCCAAGGCCCAAGGGCCGGTGCGCAGTATTTT. It translates to CASSQGPRAGAQYF.

This clonotype occurred a few times. This sequence joins TRBV28 and TRBJ2-6; maybe TRBD1 (6 bases). The ends were cut back, 6 bases at V and 0 bases at J, with 18 bases in the middle. CDR3 length: 18 residues. Germline V gives CDR1 MDHEN, CDR2 SYDVKM. The CDR3 nucleotides are TGTGCCAGCAGAAAAGCTCGGGACACCTACTCTGGGGCCAACGTCCTGACTTTC. It translates to CASRKARDTYSGANVLTF.

In the case of this clonotype: A junction boundary mismatches the germline segment, possibly from a read error. The rearrangement links TRBV20-1 to TRBJ2-1; TRBD2 matches 8 bases. The CDR3 is 17 residues long. Germline CDR1 reads DFQATT; CDR2 reads SNEGSKA (reference sequence). CDR3 amino acids: CCARDGTSGGAYNEQFF. Here the CDR3 DNA reads TGCTGTGCTAGAGATGGTACTAGCGGAGGGGCCTACAATGAGCAGTTCTTC.

This clonotype has only a few counts. J is TRBJ2-5 and V is TRBV5-5; 10 bases are shared with TRBD2. This CDR3 is built from 14 residues. J was trimmed by 4 bases and V by 6 bases; bases with no gene match: 6. Germline V lookup: CDR1 SGHKS, CDR2 YYEKEE (reference sequence). CDR3 coding DNA: TGTGCCAGCATGCCTCTAGCGGGAGTAGAGACCCAGTACTTC. It codes for CASMPLAGVETQYF.

This clonotype showed up just a few times. The genes are TRBV7-9 and TRBJ1-5, with D perhaps TRBD1 (5 bases). The CDR3 is 14 residues long. Per the germline V gene, CDR1 is SEHNR and CDR2 is FQNEAQ (reference sequence). V was shortened by 5 bases and J by 2 bases, with 10 bases between the two germline ends. The chain's CDR3 is CASSPGGGNQPQHF. CDR3 sequence (DNA): TGTGCCAGCAGCCCCGGGGGGGGCAATCAGCCCCAGCATTTT.

This clonotype was counted a few times. This sequence joins TRBV27 and TRBJ1-5; D is perhaps TRBD1 (5 bases). Trimming pared 5 bases from V and 7 bases from J, leaving 12 bases between. Germline V gives CDR1 MNHEY, CDR2 SMNVEV (reference sequence). CDR3 length: 13 residues. The CDR3 sequence: CASSISRGQPQHF. DNA for the CDR3: TGTGCCAGCAGTATCTCCCGGGGGCAGCCCCAGCATTTT.

The gene calls are TRBV11-2 and TRBJ1-2; D remains ambiguous. The CDR3 is made up of 19 amino acids. Deletions cut 5 bases from V and 4 bases from J, with 29 bases between. Germline V gene data show CDR1 as SGHAT and CDR2 as FQNNGV. CDR3 region: CASSEGGPGELSVGYGYTF. The CDR3 nucleotides are TGTGCCAGCAGCGAGGGAGGGCCGGGTGAACTCTCTGTCGGCTATGGCTACACCTTC.

This sequence joins TRBV2 and TRBJ2-3; maybe TRBD1 (7 bases). V dropped 6 bases and J dropped 4 bases, with 14 bases sitting between them. Germline values: CDR1 SNHLY, CDR2 FYNNEI. This CDR3 comprises 14 residues. The CDR3 DNA is TGTGCCAGCAGGTTCAGGGGGGCCCCAGATACGCAGTATTTT. As protein: CASRFRGAPDTQYF.

This clonotype was seen at least ten times. The rearrangement links TRBV28 to TRBJ2-5; 9 bases line up with TRBD1. Losses at the gene ends were 7 bases for V and 5 bases for J; bases not matched to a gene: 11. The CDR3 covers 15 residues. Germline V gene sequence: CDR1 MDHEN, CDR2 SYDVKM. Here the CDR3 reads CASNPLRDREETQYF. CDR3 bases: TGTGCCAGCAACCCCCTCCGGGACAGGGAGGAGACCCAGTACTTC.

This clonotype was seen ten or more times. The chain combines TRBV27 with TRBJ2-1; D perhaps matches TRBD2 (6 bases). Trimming stripped 5 bases from V and 0 bases from J, with 11 bases between. Per germline, CDR1 MNHEY and CDR2 SMNVEV (reference sequence). CDR3 length: 15 residues. Here the CDR3 DNA reads TGTGCCAGCAGTATAGCGGAGAGCTCCTACAATGAGCAGTTCTTC. Encoded protein: CASSIAESSYNEQFF.

The rearrangement uses TRBV7-9 and TRBJ2-1, with D possibly called TRBD1 or TRBD2 (5 bases each). This CDR3 has 12 amino acids. Trimming pared 4 bases from V and 9 bases from J, leaving 10 bases between. The V gene's germline CDR1 is SEHNR and CDR2 FQNEAQ (reference sequence). In DNA, the CDR3 is TGTGCCAGCAGCTCCCCGGGGCCTGAGCAGTTCTTC. Protein: CASSSPGPEQFF.

The V and J genes are TRBV5-1 and TRBJ2-3, with 9 positions matching TRBD1. Looked up from germline, CDR1 is SGHRS and CDR2 is YFSETQ. V lost 5 bases and J lost 4; bases outside the gene matches: 8. The CDR3 runs to 15 residues. CDR3 region: CASRSTGGLADTQYF. In nucleotides, the CDR3 is TGCGCCAGCAGGAGTACAGGGGGCTTAGCAGATACGCAGTATTTT.

The CDR3 DNA sequence: TGTGCCAGCAGTTCCCTTCGGTCGGGCGGCTACGAGCAGTACTTC. Protein sequence: CASSSLRSGGYEQYF. The rearrangement joins TRBV28 to TRBJ2-7; D not resolved. The V gene's germline CDR1 is MDHEN and CDR2 SYDVKM. The CDR3 contains 15 residues. V was pared by 4 bases and J by 3 bases, with 16 bases between.

This clonotype showed up many times. V usage is TRBV5-5 and J usage is TRBJ1-6, with TRBD1 matching 10 bases. The J segment lost 8 bases and the V segment lost 3 bases, leaving 14 bases of the junction unmatched. This CDR3 spans 18 amino acids. Per the germline V gene, CDR1 is SGHKS and CDR2 is YYEKEE (reference sequence). CDR3 in amino acids: CASSSGTGELIMDSPLHF. The CDR3 DNA follows: TGTGCCAGCAGCTCCGGGACAGGGGAACTCATCATGGATTCACCCCTCCACTTT. The entire variable domain, with the rest obtained from reference TRBV5-5 and TRBJ1-6, is as follows: DAGVTQSPTHLIKTRGQQVTLRCSPISGHKSVSWYQQVLGQGPQFIFQYYEKEERGRGNFPDRFSARQFPNYSSELNVNALLLGDSALYLCASSSGTGELIMDSPLHFGNGTRLTVT.

This clonotype was detected a few times. V is TRBV6-5 and J is TRBJ2-2, with D possibly TRBD2 on 7 matching bases. In germline, CDR1 is MNHEY, CDR2 SVGAGI. This CDR3 has 15 amino acids. The V and J ends lost 4 bases and 3 bases respectively, with 12 bases between them. The CDR3 region has the DNA TGTGCCAGCAGTTTCGGGGGGCTGGACACCGGGGAGCTGTTTTTT. Translated, it gives CASSFGGLDTGELFF.

V usage is TRBV5-1 and J usage is TRBJ2-7; 15 bases map to TRBD2. V was clipped by 0 bases and J by 1 base; unmatched bases: 2. CDR3 length equals 17 residues. In germline, CDR1 is SGHRS, CDR2 YFSETQ. The CDR3 sequence is CASSLEGLAGGSYEQYF. The CDR3 DNA sequence: TGCGCCAGCAGCTTGGAGGGACTAGCGGGAGGTTCCTACGAGCAGTACTTC.

The chain is built from TRBV5-1 and TRBJ2-5; either TRBD1 or TRBD2 may supply D (5 bases each). V was pared by 3 bases and J by 0 bases, with 9 bases between. Germline V lookup: CDR1 SGHRS, CDR2 YFSETQ. The CDR3 length is 14 residues. CDR3 amino acids: CASSSGRYQETQYF. The DNA of the CDR3 is TGCGCCAGCAGCTCGGGACGGTACCAAGAGACCCAGTACTTC.

V and J are TRBV9 and TRBJ1-3, with D possibly matching TRBD1 (6 bases). The V end lost 3 bases, the J end lost 1 base, and 11 bases lay between the germline ends. Germline assignment: CDR1 SGDLS and CDR2 YYNGEE. CDR3 length: 15 residues. CDR3 sequence reads: CASSGRGGSGNTIYF. In DNA, the CDR3 is TGTGCCAGCAGCGGGCGAGGGGGTTCTGGAAACACCATATATTTT.

This clonotype was detected many times. In DNA form, the CDR3 reads TGTGCCAGCAGCTTGAAAACTAGCGGGAGAGGGACAGATACGCAGTATTTT. Protein: CASSLKTSGRGTDTQYF. The V and J genes are TRBV5-6 and TRBJ2-3, with 11 bases identical to TRBD2. Trimming at V came to 1 base and at J to 3 bases, leaving 7 bases not matched to a gene. Germline V gene sequence: CDR1 SGHDT, CDR2 YYEEEE. The CDR3 contains 17 residues.

This clonotype has a handful of counts. The CDR3 here is CASTDRGEDTEAFF. The CDR3 DNA reads TGTGCCAGCACCGACAGGGGGGAGGACACTGAAGCTTTCTTT. The rearrangement joins TRBV6-1 to TRBJ1-1; TRBD1 agrees at 9 bases. After removal of 7 bases from V and 3 bases from J, the junction contained 6 bases not matched to a gene. CDR1 and CDR2 from the germline V gene are MNHNS and SASEGT. This CDR3 has 14 amino acids.

This clonotype showed up just a few times. This chain connects TRBV7-9 to TRBJ2-7; D is uncertain. The CDR3 length is 12 residues. Germline V gives CDR1 SEHNR, CDR2 FQNEAQ (reference sequence). Trimming removed 5 bases from V and 5 bases from J, with 10 bases in between. DNA for the CDR3: TGTGCCAGCAGCCTCCTCCGGGACGAGCAGTACTTC. This sequence encodes CASSLLRDEQYF.

This clonotype was seen many times. The chain recombines TRBV7-9 with TRBJ2-1, with 8 bases identical to TRBD2. CDR3 length equals 16 residues. V trimming: 6 bases; J trimming: 2 bases; junction bases outside the gene matches: 9. Looked up from germline, CDR1 is SEHNR and CDR2 is FQNEAQ (reference sequence). The CDR3 DNA sequence: TGTGCCAGCAGTATTGGCTATAGCGGGACCTACAATGAGCAGTTCTTC. Amino acid sequence: CASSIGYSGTYNEQFF.

This clonotype was detected many times. The rearrangement joins TRBV5-6 to TRBJ1-1; TRBD1 agrees at 8 bases. There are 14 residues in the CDR3. Germline CDR1 and CDR2: SGHDT and YYEEEE. Trimming removed 6 bases from V and 3 bases from J; junction bases left unmatched: 7. This CDR3 reads CASTLPQGDTEAFF. The DNA of the CDR3 is TGTGCCAGCACCCTTCCACAGGGGGACACTGAAGCTTTCTTT. Using reference TRBV5-6 and TRBJ1-1 for the parts outside the CDR3, the full variable domain is DAGVTQSPTHLIKTRGQQVTLRCSPKSGHDTVSWYQQALGQGPQFIFQYYEEEERQRGNFPDRFSGHQFPNYSSELNVNALLLGDSALYLCASTLPQGDTEAFFGQGTRLTVV.

This chain connects TRBV4-3 to TRBJ2-5; D remains unclear. Per germline, CDR1 LGHNA and CDR2 YSLEER. The V end lost 0 bases, the J end lost 1 base, and 18 bases lay between the germline ends. The CDR3 is 18 residues long. Written as DNA, the CDR3 is TGCGCCAGCAGCCAAGACCCCCCAGACGAGAGCAGCCAAGAGACCCAGTACTTC. This encodes CASSQDPPDESSQETQYF.

The rearrangement joins TRBV27 to TRBJ2-2; no clear D gene. The CDR3 runs 13 residues. V shed 3 bases and J shed 5 bases, with 7 bases lying between them. CDR1 and CDR2 (germline): MNHEY, SMNVEV (reference sequence). CDR3: CASSFQVTGELFF. Here the CDR3 DNA reads TGTGCCAGCAGTTTTCAGGTGACCGGGGAGCTGTTTTTT.